These 19 T cell receptor beta chains were sequenced from one sample in a study of vaccination and CD4 T cells after COVID-19. Treatment described: approximately nine-day PBMC culture with coronavirus spike peptide pools or control peptides (ViraFEST assay). The Oncomine TCR Beta short-read assay sequenced DNA from cultured CD4+ T cells. TCRdb fed the PCR reads into MiXCR, producing one record per CDR3 protein. Altogether roughly 10,000 distinct CDR3 sequences are present, approximately 53% being singletons, with the ten largest covering over 20%. These receptors have no identified antigens. The sample consisted of CD4+ T cells from blood, cultured in vitro. The receptors were gathered from a human donor who had recovered from COVID-19.

J is TRBJ1-1 and V is TRBV6-2 or TRBV6-3; D is possibly TRBD1 (5 bases). The CDR3 is made up of 12 amino acids. The germline V gene has CDR1 MNHEY and CDR2 SVGEGT. The germline V and J ends were trimmed by 7 bases and 3 bases, with 9 bases remaining between them. This CDR3 is CASTEGYTEAFF. CDR3 DNA: TGTGCCAGCACGGAGGGGTACACTGAAGCTTTCTTT.

V is TRBV11-3 and J is TRBJ2-6; no definite D call. Deletions cut 0 bases from V and 0 bases from J, with 9 bases between. This CDR3 is 17 amino acids long. Per germline, CDR1 SGHNT and CDR2 YENEEA. This chain's CDR3 is CASSLEAVVSGANVLTF. CDR3 DNA: TGTGCCAGCAGCTTAGAGGCCGTCGTCTCTGGGGCCAACGTCCTGACTTTC.

The chain recombines TRBV18 with TRBJ2-1; 10 bases line up with TRBD1. Germline CDR1 KGHSH, CDR2 LQKENI. The CDR3 length is 16 residues. V shed 2 bases, J shed 5 bases, and the junction held 6 bases outside the gene matches. The DNA for the CDR3 is TGTGCCAGCTCACCATTGACAGGGGGCTGGGACAATGAGCAGTTCTTC. This translates into CASSPLTGGWDNEQFF.

This clonotype has only a few counts. The chain uses TRBV2 and TRBJ2-5; 9 bases match TRBD2. This CDR3 has 15 amino acids. Germline CDR1 and CDR2: SNHLY and FYNNEI. V dropped 6 bases and J dropped 10; count of bases not matched to a gene: 15. The CDR3 nucleotides read TGTGCCAGCAGGGGCGGGAGGGCCCCCCGGGGGGACCAGTACTTC. Translated, it gives CASRGGRAPRGDQYF.

A few counts support this clonotype. The V and J genes are TRBV7-8 and TRBJ1-5; 7 positions agree with TRBD1. In germline, CDR1 is SGHVS, CDR2 FQNEAQ. This CDR3 has 16 residues. Trimming took 5 bases from V and 2 from J; bases not matched to a gene: 9. CDR3 amino acids: CASSTTTGLGNQPQHF. The DNA for the CDR3 is TGTGCCAGCAGCACGACGACAGGGTTAGGCAATCAGCCCCAGCATTTT.

This clonotype was seen more than once but under ten times. The chain recombines TRBV27 with TRBJ2-5, with 9 positions matching TRBD1. Germline V gene sequence: CDR1 MNHEY, CDR2 SMNVEV (reference sequence). Germline trimming cut 6 bases from V and 6 bases from J; bases unmatched to any gene: 11. This CDR3 contains 15 residues. The CDR3 DNA follows: TGTGCCAGCAGCTCCTTGGGACAGGGTATGAAGACCCAGTACTTC. This translates into CASSSLGQGMKTQYF.

This clonotype has only a few counts. The gene calls are TRBV6-1 and TRBJ2-3; D unclear. CDR1 and CDR2 (germline): MNHNS, SASEGT. The CDR3 sequence is 14 residues long. Deletions cut 2 bases from V and 2 bases from J, with 8 bases between. CDR3 bases: TGTGCCAGCAGTGAATCCGGGTCCACAGATACGCAGTATTTT. This translates into CASSESGSTDTQYF.

The gene calls are TRBV25-1 and TRBJ1-6; 9 bases agree with TRBD1. V trimming: 4 bases; J trimming: 10 bases; junction bases outside the gene matches: 8. The CDR3 has 15 amino acids. From germline, CDR1 is MGHDK and CDR2 SYGVNS. DNA for the CDR3: TGTGCCAGCAGTGCCAGGACAGGGGTGGGATCACCCCTCCACTTT. Protein product: CASSARTGVGSPLHF.

The chain couples TRBV4-2 to TRBJ1-5, with D perhaps matching TRBD1 (6 bases). This CDR3 region has 15 residues. The germline CDR1 and CDR2 sequences are LGHNA and YNFKEQ. The V and J ends lost 0 bases and 7 bases respectively, with 13 bases between them. CDR3: CASSQEASGTQPQHF. CDR3 sequence (DNA): TGTGCCAGCAGCCAAGAGGCCTCAGGGACACAGCCCCAGCATTTT.

This chain connects TRBV7-2 to TRBJ1-2; TRBD1 matches 9 bases. The germline V gene encodes CDR1 SGHTA and CDR2 FQGNSA. The CDR3 loop spans 15 amino acids. With 5 bases clipped from V and 6 bases from J, the junction kept 10 bases outside the gene matches. CDR3 bases: TGTGCCAGCAGCGGCCTAACAGGGGGCGCGGATGGCTACACCTTC. Amino acids: CASSGLTGGADGYTF.

V usage is TRBV28 and J usage is TRBJ1-2, with TRBD1 matching over 7 bases. From germline, CDR1 is MDHEN and CDR2 SYDVKM. V gave up 5 bases and J gave up 5 bases; unmatched junction bases: 5. The CDR3 is 13 residues long. The CDR3 is CASSADRAYGYTF. CDR3 DNA sequence: TGTGCCAGCAGTGCCGACAGGGCTTATGGCTACACCTTC.

This clonotype occurred a few times. The chain employs TRBV20-1 and TRBJ1-6, with 8 bases lining up with TRBD1. The germline CDR1 and CDR2 sequences are DFQATT and SNEGSKA (reference sequence). The length of the CDR3 is 16 residues. V was clipped by 1 base and J by 7 bases; unmatched bases: 9. CDR3 sequence: CSARALTGGPNSPLHF. CDR3 DNA: TGCAGTGCTAGAGCGCTAACAGGGGGTCCAAATTCACCCCTCCACTTT.

DNA of the CDR3: TGTGCCAGCGCGTGGGCGGGGTCCGGGGAAAAACTGTTTTTT. It is translated as CASAWAGSGEKLFF. The chain uses TRBV6-1 and TRBJ1-4; D not certain. With 8 bases removed from V and 8 bases from J, the gap between germline ends came to 18 bases. Germline values: CDR1 MNHNS, CDR2 SASEGT. CDR3 length equals 14 residues.

This sequence joins TRBV20-1 and TRBJ1-5, with D possibly TRBD1 on 6 matching bases. There are 15 residues in the CDR3. The V end lost 5 bases, the J end lost 4 bases, and 18 bases lay between the germline ends. Germline CDR1 DFQATT, CDR2 SNEGSKA (reference sequence). In DNA, the CDR3 is TGCAGTGCTGAACCCCCCACAGGGAGGAATCAGCCCCAGCATTTT. This gives the protein CSAEPPTGRNQPQHF.

DNA for the CDR3: TGTGCCAGCAGCGTAGACGTCCGACCCTCCTACAATGAGCAGTTCTTC. Translation: CASSVDVRPSYNEQFF. The genes are TRBV7-4 and TRBJ2-1; the D is unclear. Germline-derived CDR1 and CDR2 are SGHVT and SQSDAQ. V was cut by 5 bases and J by 0 bases, with 14 bases left in between. The CDR3 is 16 amino acids.

The table lists this clonotype with a count of one. The V call is TRBV28, the J call TRBJ1-2, with TRBD1 identical over 8 bases. Germline V CDR1 and CDR2: MDHEN, SYDVKM. The V and J ends lost 5 bases and 9 bases, in that order; junction bases with no gene match: 20. CDR3 length: 17 amino acids. CDR3 bases: TGTGCCAGCAGTCCTCCGGGACAGGTCCTAGTCCATCCTAGCTACACCTTC. The encoded protein is CASSPPGQVLVHPSYTF.

The chain employs TRBV20-1 and TRBJ2-5; the match to TRBD1 covers 8 bases. The CDR3 is 15 residues long. Trimming took 2 bases from V and 4 from J; bases not matched to a gene: 9. The V gene's germline CDR1 is DFQATT and CDR2 SNEGSKA (reference sequence). The chain's CDR3 is CSARNPGTGGETQYF. The DNA of the CDR3 is TGCAGTGCTAGAAACCCCGGGACAGGCGGAGAGACCCAGTACTTC.

The chain uses TRBV2 and TRBJ1-5; D possibly corresponds to TRBD1 (6 bases). Germline V lookup: CDR1 SNHLY, CDR2 FYNNEI. The CDR3 has 16 residues. V was trimmed by 6 bases and J by 1 base, leaving 16 bases between them. The CDR3: CASRAAWGASNQPQHF. The CDR3 DNA sequence: TGTGCCAGCAGGGCTGCATGGGGGGCAAGCAATCAGCCCCAGCATTTT.

This clonotype has only a few counts. J is TRBJ1-2 and V is TRBV27, with D uncertain. Trimming removed 5 bases at V and 0 bases at J, with 10 bases between. The CDR3 loop spans 14 amino acids. Germline CDR1 MNHEY, CDR2 SMNVEV (reference sequence). CDR3: CASSRLPPNYGYTF. DNA for the CDR3: TGTGCCAGCAGTCGACTACCGCCTAACTATGGCTACACCTTC.